This T cell receptor (beta chain) comes out of a study of T cells after yellow fever vaccination. Study-wide context: The authors prepared low-cell-number fractions using SMART-Seq v4 Ultra Low Input. Overall study results and limits: Bulk-population clonotypes that are abundant could appear as contaminants in FACS-sorted repertoires.

V was pared by 4 bases and J by 5 bases, with 17 bases between. The germline V gene has CDR1 LGHNA and CDR2 YSLEER. This CDR3 has 15 residues. TCRdb re-analysed the 5' RACE reads in MiXCR, keeping a single row per CDR3 protein. The repertoire holds 550,000 to 750,000 distinct CDR3 sequences, 13% seen once, with more than 12% in the top ten. A remark on this clonotype: Its antigen remains unidentified.

Sequencing was performed on PBMCs, taken on the day of the yellow fever booster vaccination. The chain carries TRBV4-3 and TRBJ2-5; D not resolved. This TCR derives from a man aged 25 to 45 who received the YFV17D yellow fever vaccine. DNA of the CDR3: TGCGCCAGCAGCCGGGATGGCAGGTCCTGGGAGACCCAGTACTTC. Amino acid sequence: CASSRDGRSWETQYF.